These 17 T cell receptor beta chains were all obtained from the same sample, sequenced in a study of blood T cell repertoires in COVID-19. The repertoire was sequenced with immunoSEQ multiplex PCR; TCRdb's copy has only in-frame clones and lacks some. Of 200,000 to 250,000 clones in the sample, 65% to 90% were seen once. Sequenced sample: PBMCs or T cells enriched from blood (not recorded which). These receptors all come from a woman in her forties or fifties with acute COVID-19.

This clone has only one observation. CDR3 nucleotides: TGTGCCAGCAGCCAGCAAGTAGGGAGGCCCGGGGAGCTGTTTTTT. Its protein is CASSQQVGRPGELFF. The chain uses TRBV14 and TRBJ2-2; D might be TRBD2 (6 bases). CDR3 length equals 15 residues. The germline V gene encodes CDR1 SGHDN and CDR2 FVKESK. V lost 3 bases, J lost 6 bases, and 14 bases lay in between.

This chain connects TRBV18 to TRBJ1-1; D is possibly TRBD1 (6 bases). CDR1 and CDR2 from the germline V gene are KGHSH and LQKENI. CDR3 length: 17 amino acids. V was clipped by 0 bases and J by 2 bases, with 16 bases between them. For the CDR3, the DNA is TGTGCCAGCTCACCACCTGACAGGATCGCGGGCAACACTGAAGCTTTCTTT. Its protein is CASSPPDRIAGNTEAFF.

In this sample, this clone turned up many times. The chain couples TRBV27 to TRBJ1-1, with D perhaps matching TRBD1 (5 bases). Trimming shortened V by 7 bases and J by 4 bases, and 13 bases separated the two germline ends. The CDR3 sequence is 13 residues long. Germline-derived CDR1 and CDR2 are MNHEY and SMNVEV (reference sequence). CDR3: CASTTRGFTEAFF. The CDR3, as DNA: TGTGCCAGCACCACAAGGGGATTCACTGAAGCTTTCTTT.

The CDR3 region has the DNA TGTGCCAGCAGCTTAACAGGGGGTGAGAACAATGAGCAGTTCTTC. Amino acid sequence: CASSLTGGENNEQFF. The chain couples TRBV11-3 to TRBJ2-1, with 8 bases that match TRBD1. V shed 2 bases and J 5 bases; nucleotides not matched to a gene: 5. Per germline, CDR1 SGHNT and CDR2 YENEEA. CDR3 length: 15 amino acids. Based on the CDR3 plus reference TRBV11-3 and TRBJ2-1, the full variable domain is EAGVVQSPRYKIIEKKQPVAFWCNPISGHNTLYWYLQNLGQGPELLIRYENEEAVDDSQLPKDRFSAERLKGVDSTLKIQPAELGDSAVYLCASSLTGGENNEQFFGPGTRLTVL.

CDR3 amino acids: CASSYLRQGVGNEQFF. The CDR3 DNA is TGCGCCAGCAGCTATCTCCGACAGGGGGTTGGCAATGAGCAGTTCTTC. This chain connects TRBV5-1 to TRBJ2-1, with 9 bases fitting TRBD1. The CDR3 spans 16 residues. With V trimmed by 3 bases and J by 6 bases, 10 bases remained unmatched. In germline, CDR1 is SGHRS, CDR2 YFSETQ.

The gene calls are TRBV3-1 (or the pseudogene TRBV3-2) and TRBJ2-7; D may be TRBD1 (7 bases). Trimming removed 1 base from V and 3 bases from J, with 13 bases in between. The CDR3 consists of 15 residues. In germline, CDR1 is LGHDT, CDR2 YNNKEL (reference sequence). CDR3 in DNA: TGTGCCAGCAGCCAAGGTCAGGGGGGCCACTACGAGCAGTACTTC. Protein: CASSQGQGGHYEQYF.

The chain links TRBV19 to TRBJ1-1; tentatively, D is TRBD1 (6 bases). CDR3 length: 16 amino acids. Germline V gives CDR1 LNHDA, CDR2 SQIVND (reference sequence). The V gene lost 2 bases and the J gene lost 0 bases, with 13 bases spanning the gap. The chain's CDR3 is CASSISGGQLNTEAFF. The CDR3 coding sequence is TGTGCCAGTAGTATAAGCGGAGGACAGCTGAACACTGAAGCTTTCTTT.

V usage is TRBV2 and J usage is TRBJ2-1, with TRBD2 identical over 9 bases. Unmatched junction bases numbered 6, after V lost 5 bases and J lost 7 bases. The CDR3 length is 14 residues. Per germline, CDR1 SNHLY and CDR2 FYNNEI. In DNA, the CDR3 is TGTGCCAGCAGTTTAGCGGGGGCGGGTAATGAGCAGTTCTTC. This codes for CASSLAGAGNEQFF.

The chain recombines TRBV7-3 with TRBJ1-2; D not certain. The CDR3 is 12 amino acids. Trimming left V 4 bases short and J 6 bases short, with 9 bases between. The germline gives CDR1 SGHTA, CDR2 FQGTGA. CDR3 DNA sequence: TGTGCCAGCAGCTCCGGTCCGGATGGCTACACCTTC. Translating it yields CASSSGPDGYTF. Complete variable domain (other parts from reference TRBV7-3 and TRBJ1-2): GAGVSQTPSNKVTEKGKYVELRCDPISGHTALYWYRQSLGQGPEFLIYFQGTGAADDSGLPNDRFFAVRPEGSVSTLKIQRTERGDSAVYLCASSSGPDGYTFGSGTRLTVV.

This chain links TRBV9 with TRBJ1-5; D gene unclear. V lost 4 bases and J 2 bases, leaving 16 bases between the germline ends. The CDR3 length is 16 residues. Germline V gene lookup returns CDR1 SGDLS and CDR2 YYNGEE. CDR3 region: CASSPSGTGGNQPQHF. The CDR3 nucleotides read TGTGCCAGCAGCCCCAGCGGAACTGGGGGCAATCAGCCCCAGCATTTT.

This clone occurred a few times. The chain combines TRBV11-2 with TRBJ1-4, with TRBD1 identical over 9 bases. J lost 10 bases, V lost 4 bases, and 13 bases had no gene match. Germline CDR1 reads SGHAT; CDR2 reads FQNNGV. The CDR3 contains 16 residues. CDR3 sequence (DNA): TGTGCCAGCAGCTCCCCCCGGGACAGGGTGTTTGGAAAACTGTTTTTT. Translating it yields CASSSPRDRVFGKLFF.

This chain connects TRBV30 to TRBJ1-4, with D perhaps matching TRBD1 (5 bases). The V gene lost 3 bases and the J gene lost 6 bases, with 14 bases spanning the gap. Germline V gene lookup returns CDR1 GTSNPN and CDR2 SVGIG (reference sequence). The CDR3 contains 14 residues. The CDR3 is CAWSAYPRDEKLFF. The CDR3 coding sequence is TGTGCCTGGAGCGCATACCCCAGGGATGAAAAACTGTTTTTT.

The chain joins TRBV10-3 to TRBJ2-7; TRBD1 matches 8 bases. The germline CDR1 and CDR2 sequences are ENHRY and SYGVKD. The CDR3 spans 17 residues. With V trimmed by 2 bases and J by 6 bases, 15 bases remained unmatched. CDR3 coding DNA: TGTGCCATCAGTGAGATAAAATCAGGGGGCCCTAGGTCCGAGCAGTACTTC. The encoded protein is CAISEIKSGGPRSEQYF.

The chain combines TRBV29-1 with TRBJ1-5; the match to TRBD1 covers 7 bases. V lost 7 bases, J lost 6 bases, and 6 bases stayed unmatched. CDR3 size: 12 residues. CDR1 and CDR2 (germline): SQVTM, ANQGSEA. CDR3 bases: TGCAGCGCTACAGGGGTCGGTCAGCCCCAGCATTTT. Its translation is CSATGVGQPQHF. The whole variable domain, remainder taken from reference TRBV29-1 and TRBJ1-5, is SAVISQKPSRDICQRGTSLTIQCQVDSQVTMMFWYRQQPGQSLTLIATANQGSEATYESGFVIDKFPISRPNLTFSTLTVSNMSPEDSSIYLCSATGVGQPQHFGDGTRLSIL.

The chain carries TRBV5-4 and TRBJ1-2; no clear D gene. The CDR3 has 15 amino acids. The V end lost 2 bases, the J end lost 5 bases, and 16 bases lay between the germline ends. CDR1 and CDR2 (germline): SGHNT, YYREEE (reference sequence). The CDR3 bases are TGTGCCAGCAGCTTAAACAGTCCCGATAGGTATGGCTACACCTTC. Translated: CASSLNSPDRYGYTF.

The CDR3 region has the DNA TGTGCCAGCAGTTACACTGAGGGGGCGAAGGGTGGCTACACCTTC. It specifies CASSYTEGAKGGYTF. J is TRBJ1-2 and V is TRBV6-5, with TRBD1 matching over 7 bases. V shed 2 bases and J 7 bases; nucleotides not matched to a gene: 10. Germline-derived CDR1 and CDR2 are MNHEY and SVGAGI. This CDR3 region has 15 residues.

V gene TRBV5-1 combines with J gene TRBJ1-4, with a possible D match to TRBD1 (6 bases). Germline V lookup: CDR1 SGHRS, CDR2 YFSETQ. The V gene lost 2 bases and the J gene lost 4 bases, with 9 bases spanning the gap. This CDR3 spans 14 amino acids. The CDR3 sequence is CASSLQGYNEKLFF. As DNA, the CDR3 is TGCGCCAGCAGCTTACAGGGATATAATGAAAAACTGTTTTTT.